This TCR beta chain was identified during a study of T cells after yellow fever vaccination. The wider study: Preparing low-cell-number fractions relied on SMART-Seq v4 Ultra Low Input. Overall study findings and caveats: Re-detected after boosting: most primary clones, about 96% of CD4 and over 80% of CD8. In FACS-sorted repertoires, abundant clonotypes from the bulk population could appear as contaminants.

Making TCR cDNA involved 5'RACE template switching, which added UMIs and a universal primer site. Via MiXCR, TCRdb re-called the 5' RACE reads, giving one row per CDR3 protein. The sample includes about 96,000 distinct CDR3 sequences, around 9.8% of them seen just once. This clonotype occurred a few times. J was trimmed by 6 bases and V by 2 bases; bases with no gene match: 6. The CDR3 loop spans 14 amino acids. The germline V gene encodes CDR1 SGHRS and CDR2 YFSETQ. Sequencing was performed on CD8+ T cells not binding an NS4B(214-222) dextramer, sorted from PBMCs, taken about 2 weeks after the first yellow fever vaccination. The J gene is TRBJ2-7, the V gene TRBV5-1, with 9 bases lining up with TRBD1. The clonotype originates from a man between 18 and 29 years old who received the YFV17D yellow fever vaccine. Here the CDR3 DNA reads TGCGCCAGCAGCTTTCTTACAGGGGGCTCCGAGCAGTACTTC. Encoded protein: CASSFLTGGSEQYF.